This T cell receptor beta chain was recovered during a study of blood T cell repertoires in COVID-19. Study information: COVID-19 samples, acute and convalescent, were from the United States, Italy and Spain. T cells, B-cell-depleted T cells, or PBMCs provided the cDNA or gDNA that served as material.

This clone was counted a few times. The assay was immunoSEQ multiplex PCR, and TCRdb's table has in-frame clones only and misses some. The table lists roughly 180,000 clones, approximately 85% of them singletons. The CDR3 is made up of 14 amino acids. Germline V gene lookup returns CDR1 SGDLS and CDR2 YYNGEE. V lost 5 bases and J lost 7; bases outside the gene matches: 4. A Seattle source enrolled patients during active infection and followed them longitudinally. The sequence derives from a man aged 80 or over with COVID-19, enrolled during active disease. V and J are TRBV9 and TRBJ1-6, with 9 bases lining up with TRBD1. What was sequenced was peripheral blood. CDR3 DNA sequence: TGTGCCAGCAGGGGGGGACAGGGAAATTCACCCCTCCACTTT. The encoded protein is CASRGGQGNSPLHF.